This T cell receptor beta chain was sequenced in a study of blood T cell repertoires in COVID-19. Looking at the study overall: The analysed material was cDNA or gDNA that came from T cells, B-cell-depleted T cells, or PBMCs.

TCRdb keeps only in-frame clones here, not all; method: immunoSEQ multiplex PCR. The table includes over 200,000 clones, nearly 90% detected once. The study recruited people aged 18 to 89 years across under 25 US areas. Participant reports of clinical history set cohort assignment. Recovered participants had two consecutive negative NP/OP PCR tests, healthcare professional clearance, or symptom resolution. Germline V gene lookup returns CDR1 SQVTM and CDR2 ANQGSEA. J gave up 10 bases and V 4 bases, and 11 bases lay outside the gene matches. This CDR3 region has 13 residues. The TCR originated in a man younger than 40 who had recovered from COVID-19. The sample taken for sequencing was PBMCs or T cells enriched from blood (not recorded which). J is TRBJ1-1 and V is TRBV29-1, with TRBD1 matching 8 bases. CDR3 DNA: TGCAGCGTTGGGGGACAGGAGACACCAGGAGCTTTCTTT. As protein: CSVGGQETPGAFF.